This entry is about one TCR beta chain. Its antigen is currently not known. Per-nucleotide qualities are absent, and no much larger clonotype sits a single base away. The sample belongs to a study of CD8 T cells in Susac syndrome (dated by TCRdb to the late 2010s). About the study as a whole: Repertoire sequencing was used to test whether CD8+ T cell activation and differentiation in Susac syndrome was antigen driven. Clonality of the CD8+ T cell repertoire was compared between roughly twelve healthy donors, approximately 14 Susac syndrome patients and under 16 multiple sclerosis patients.

High-throughput TCR beta sequencing profiled peripheral blood CD8+ and CD4+ T cells from healthy donors, Susac syndrome patients and multiple sclerosis patients. The multiple sclerosis controls were treatment-naive patients who had stable or active relapsing-remitting disease and met the revised McDonald criteria. Bulk CD8+ and CD4+ T cells were purified magnetically by negative isolation, whereas CD8+ TEMRA cells were enriched by FACS. Blood was drawn into EDTA tubes, processed within 24 hours, and PBMCs were isolated by density gradient centrifugation. PBMCs intended for TCR sequencing were frozen in liquid nitrogen and were later thawed in a 37 degrees C water bath. Purity of sorted or isolated CD4+, CD8+ and CD8+ TEMRA cells was at least 90%. The CDR3 runs 14 amino acids, cysteine and phenylalanine included. The sequence is cut down to CDR3 DNA, 42 bases in frame from base 1. Between the V and J ends, shortened by 8 bases and 6 bases respectively, the junction contains 17 bases.

The study at large found these results: The number of individuals in the TCR sequencing and HLA analysis was recognized as being relatively small.

RNA was extracted using the RNeasy kit, and roughly 0.45 to 1 ug of the RNA was reverse transcribed with random hexamers. The immunoSEQ multiplex PCR assay, covering 54 Vbeta and 13 Jbeta segments, was used to amplify TCR beta CDR3 regions. PCR amplification bias was corrected by using a synthetic template baseline for primer optimization and computational correction. The authors processed their data as follows. Only productive sequences were kept, with reads annotated to V, D and J genes according to IMGT and analyzed in immunoSEQ Analyzer. To calculate clonality, Shannon entropy was normalized by log2 of the number of productive unique sequences and then subtracted from one. For each patient and control, public and private clones were evaluated within the 100 most prevalent clones. Susac-specific clones were defined as absent from healthy and MS cohorts, around 970 published viral clones and other ImmuneACCESS disease sequences. The raw public reads went through TCRdb reprocessing: fastp at Q25, MiXCR clone calling, in-frame beta chains kept. Every CDR3 protein is listed once, alongside the most common genes and DNA of its rows. TCRdb's processing, not the study's, gives the V and J calls here. For this sample the table gives about 400,000 distinct CDR3 sequences, of which 85% were detected only once. The top ten constitute under 0.15% of the sample.

The sample consisted of CD8+ T cells from PBMCs. Rearrangement joined TRBV12-3 or TRBV12-4 to TRBJ1-5, and perhaps TRBD1 as D gene, on 5 matching bases. The receptor was derived from a human donor with multiple sclerosis. Read as DNA, the sequence is TGTGCCAGCGCACCGCTGGGGGAGGCTCAGCCCCAGCATTTT. Translated, this is CASAPLGEAQPQHF.